A selection of T cell receptor beta chains follows, all from one sample in a study of a mutant IDH1 vaccine in newly diagnosed glioma. The assay was immunoSEQ multiplex PCR, and TCRdb's table has in-frame clones only and misses some. The sample gives some 60,000 clones, 84% of which show up once; about 3.8% is in the top ten. Their antigens remain unidentified. Sequenced here: PBMCs, sampled from a glioma patient whose treatment included an IDH1 peptide vaccine. The origin of the receptors is a man aged 25-40 years with glioma. CDR3s include the opening cysteine and the closing phenylalanine or tryptophan. D genes are given only for firm matches. Only part of the rows carry a size: once, few, many, or a class if the clone is expanded.

TRBV29-1	.	.	TRBJ2-3	TGCAGCGTTGGCGCTACGCAGTATTTT	CSVGATQYF
TRBV11-1	.	.	TRBJ1-3	TGTGCCAGCAGCTTACGGGGGAGAGACACCATATATTTT	CASSLRGRDTIYF
TRBV6-4	TRBD2	.	TRBJ2-3	TGTGCCAGCAGTGAGCGGGGGAGCACAGATACGCAGTATTTT	CASSERGSTDTQYF
TRBV5-6	TRBD1	.	TRBJ1-2	TGTGCCAGCAGCTCCCAGCGGGACAGGGGGTACTATGGCTACACCTTC	CASSSQRDRGYYGYTF
TRBV2	TRBD2	.	TRBJ2-1	TGTGCCAGCAGTCAGAGCGGGAGGGGTTCCAATGAGCAGTTCTTC	CASSQSGRGSNEQFF
TRBV19	TRBD1	.	TRBJ2-1	TGTGCCAGTCAGGACAGGGGGCTCGATGAGCAGTTCTTC	CASQDRGLDEQFF
TRBV28	TRBD2	.	TRBJ2-7	TGTGCCAGCAGTTTCCTCCGGGACTATGGACACTACGAGCAGTACTTC	CASSFLRDYGHYEQYF
TRBV15	.	.	TRBJ2-2	TGTGCCACCAGCAGAGTTACTAGTTCGCACACCGGGGAGCTGTTTTTT	CATSRVTSSHTGELFF
TRBV6-5	TRBD1	.	TRBJ1-1	TGTGCCAGCAGTTTACAGGGGGCGAGCACTGAAGCTTTCTTT	CASSLQGASTEAFF
TRBV2	.	.	TRBJ1-2	TGTGCCAGCAGTGAAGGACAGTCCTATGGCTACACCTTC	CASSEGQSYGYTF
TRBV25-1	TRBD2	.	TRBJ2-7	TGTGCCAGCAGTGAAAGACTAGCGGGAGGGACCTACGAGCAGTACTTC	CASSERLAGGTYEQYF
TRBV7-6	TRBD1	.	TRBJ2-7	TGTGCCAGTAGCTTAGACAGGGGGCCTTTCGAGCAGTACTTC	CASSLDRGPFEQYF
TRBV30	.	.	TRBJ1-5	TGTGCCTGGGGGAAAAGGCGCAATCAGCCCCAGCATTTT	CAWGKRRNQPQHF
TRBV9	.	.	TRBJ1-1	TGTGCCAGCAGCGTACAGGCCAGGAGTAACGCTGAAGCTTTCTTT	CASSVQARSNAEAFF
TRBV7-9	TRBD1	.	TRBJ2-1	TGTGCCAGCAGCTACACGGGACAGGGAAATGAGCAGTTCTTC	CASSYTGQGNEQFF
TRBV29-1	.	.	TRBJ2-2	TGCAGCGCAACAACGGGAAAAAACACCGGGGAGCTGTTTTTT	CSATTGKNTGELFF
TRBV19	.	.	TRBJ1-3	TGTGCCAGTACCATAGGAGGCGCGGGAAACACCATATATTTT	CASTIGGAGNTIYF
TRBV30	TRBD1	.	TRBJ1-2	TGTGCCTGGAGCCCTGGGACAGGCTATGGCTACACCTTC	CAWSPGTGYGYTF
TRBV27	TRBD1	once	TRBJ1-4	TGTGCCAGCAGTTCGAGGGGGACAGGGTCTGAAAAACTGTTTTTT	CASSSRGTGSEKLFF
TRBV7-2	.	.	TRBJ2-7	TGTGCCAGCAGCTTAGCGTTGACAGGCCACCAGTACTTC	CASSLALTGHQYF
TRBV2	.	.	TRBJ1-5	TGTGCCAGCAGATTTGATGAACGCCTCCAGCATTTT	CASRFDERLQHF
TRBV6-5	.	few	TRBJ1-1	TGTGCCAGCAGACGTGGACCTGAAGCTTTCTTT	CASRRGPEAFF
TRBV30	.	many	TRBJ1-1	TGTGCCTGGAGTGTAAACAGGGACACTGAAGCTTTCTTT	CAWSVNRDTEAFF
TRBV9	.	.	TRBJ2-1	TGTGCCAGCAGCCCCAGGAGTGGCTCCTACAATGAGCAGTTCTTC	CASSPRSGSYNEQFF
TRBV10-1	.	few	TRBJ1-4	TGCGCCAGCAGTGAGTCGGCAGGGGATGAAAAACTGTTTTTT	CASSESAGDEKLFF
TRBV9	.	.	TRBJ2-1	TGTGCCAGCAGCGTAGACGGGGCCTACAATGAGCAGTTCTTC	CASSVDGAYNEQFF
TRBV18	.	.	TRBJ2-2	TGTGCCAGCTCACCACCGAGCACCGGGGAGCTGTTTTTT	CASSPPSTGELFF
TRBV25-1	TRBD1	.	TRBJ1-2	TGTGCCAGCAGTGGATTCAGGGGGGACTATGGCTACACCTTC	CASSGFRGDYGYTF
TRBV7-9	TRBD1	.	TRBJ1-4	TGTGCCAGCAGCTACGGGACAGTGAATGAAAAACTGTTTTTT	CASSYGTVNEKLFF
TRBV6-1	.	.	TRBJ1-2	TGTGCCAGCAGCGAAAATAGAGGGGACTATGGCTACACCTTC	CASSENRGDYGYTF
TRBV28	TRBD1	once	TRBJ1-2	TGTGCCAGCAGTATACTTTCCGGGACAGCTTATGGCTACACCTTC	CASSILSGTAYGYTF
TRBV6-5	.	.	TRBJ2-5	TGTGCCAGTAGACGGGGGAATCAAGAGACCCAGTACTTC	CASRRGNQETQYF
TRBV28	.	.	TRBJ2-1	TGTGCCAGCAGTTTCTTCAATGAGCAGTTCTTC	CASSFFNEQFF
TRBV7-1	.	.	TRBJ1-1	TGTGCCAGCAGCGGAAGCGGCCAGGGGTGGGATGAAGCTTTCTTT	CASSGSGQGWDEAFF
TRBV2	TRBD1	.	TRBJ1-1	TGTGCCAGGGGCCAGGGGGCTGGCACTGAAGCTTTCTTT	CARGQGAGTEAFF
TRBV18	.	.	TRBJ2-7	TGTGCCAGCTCACCCGGGATGAGGGGATCCTACGAGCAGTACTTC	CASSPGMRGSYEQYF
TRBV13	.	.	TRBJ1-6	TGTGCCAGCAGCTTAAACAGGGAGGTCCGTTGTTGGCCCCTCCACTTT	CASSLNREVRCWPLHF
TRBV7-9	.	once	TRBJ1-1	TGTGCCAGCAGCTTGGGGACAACTGAAGCTTTCTTT	CASSLGTTEAFF
TRBV6-1	.	.	TRBJ2-7	TGTGCCAGCAGTGACCTTTTCGGGACGCCACCCTACGAGCAGTACTTC	CASSDLFGTPPYEQYF
TRBV11-2	.	.	TRBJ1-3	TGTGCCAGCAGCCCGGGGAGCTCTGGAAACACCATATATTTT	CASSPGSSGNTIYF
TRBV19	.	.	TRBJ1-2	TGTGCCAGTAGTATCCGGATGGGCCGGGACAACTATGGCTACACCTTC	CASSIRMGRDNYGYTF
TRBV15	TRBD1	.	TRBJ2-5	TGTGCCACCAGCAGAGATCGGTCGACAGGGGGCAAGACCCAGTACTTC	CATSRDRSTGGKTQYF
TRBV5-4	TRBD1	.	TRBJ1-1	TGTGCCAGCAGCCTTACGAGGGGGCGAACTGAAGCTTTCTTT	CASSLTRGRTEAFF
TRBV30	TRBD1	.	TRBJ2-7	TGTGCCTGTTCGGACAGGGGGAGCTCCTACGAGCAGTACTTC	CACSDRGSSYEQYF
TRBV4-2	TRBD1	.	TRBJ2-7	TGTGCCAGCAGCACAGACAGGACAGGGCCCTACGAGCAGTACTTC	CASSTDRTGPYEQYF
TRBV19	.	.	TRBJ1-1	TGTGCCAGTAGTATGCAGGATCGGAACACTGAAGCTTTCTTT	CASSMQDRNTEAFF
TRBV19	.	.	TRBJ1-1	TGTGCCAGTAGTATCGGCGCCAAATGGGACGCTTTGAACACTGAAGCTTTCTTT	CASSIGAKWDALNTEAFF
TRBV15	.	.	TRBJ2-2	TGTGCCACCAGCATCCGCAGGGGGGGCACCGGGGAGCTGTTTTTT	CATSIRRGGTGELFF